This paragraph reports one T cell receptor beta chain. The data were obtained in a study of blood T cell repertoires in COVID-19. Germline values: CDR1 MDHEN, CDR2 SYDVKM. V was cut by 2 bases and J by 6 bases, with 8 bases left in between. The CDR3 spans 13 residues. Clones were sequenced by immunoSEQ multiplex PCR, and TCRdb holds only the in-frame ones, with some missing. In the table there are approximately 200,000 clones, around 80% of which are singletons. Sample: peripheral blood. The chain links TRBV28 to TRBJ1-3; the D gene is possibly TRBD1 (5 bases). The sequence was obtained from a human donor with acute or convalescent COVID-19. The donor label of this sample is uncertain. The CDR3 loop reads CASSLARANTIYF. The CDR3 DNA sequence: TGTGCCAGCAGTTTAGCCAGGGCAAACACCATATATTTT.